This T cell receptor (beta chain) was identified during a study of PD-1 blockade in classical Hodgkin lymphoma. General study points: Later analyses included only patients treated at least 1 year post-ASCT. Diversity in CD4+ TCRs, unlike that measured in CD8+ TCRs, had risen significantly by C4D1. Lower baseline TCR diversity marked trial partial responders and progressors.

Comment on this clone: Its antigen is currently unknown.

All the patients suffered relapse after autologous stem cell transplantation, and brentuximab vedotin exposure differed. Best overall response was complete response, partial response or progressive disease in these relapsed/refractory classical Hodgkin lymphoma patients. This table comes from immunoSEQ multiplex PCR, and its TCRdb copy is limited to in-frame clones, with some not included. The table shows around 39,000 clones, with 76% occurring only once. Trimming took off 2 bases at V and 3 bases at J, with 13 bases between the two ends. The CDR3 extends over 15 amino acids. Per germline, CDR1 KGHSH and CDR2 LQKENI.

The sequence derives from a human donor with classical Hodgkin lymphoma. Sequencing used peripheral blood mononuclear cells (PBMCs), obtained before the second cycle of nivolumab. This sequence joins TRBV18 and TRBJ2-5; D possibly uses TRBD1 or TRBD2 (5 bases each). CDR3 amino acids: CASSPGYLGEETQYF. The CDR3, as DNA: TGTGCCAGCTCACCAGGGTACCTGGGGGAAGAGACCCAGTACTTC.